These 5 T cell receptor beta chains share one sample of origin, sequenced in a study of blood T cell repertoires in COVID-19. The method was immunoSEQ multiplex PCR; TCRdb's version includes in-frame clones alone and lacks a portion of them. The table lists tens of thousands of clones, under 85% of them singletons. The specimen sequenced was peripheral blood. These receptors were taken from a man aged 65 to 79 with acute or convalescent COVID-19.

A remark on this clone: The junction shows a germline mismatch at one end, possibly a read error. The CDR3 bases are TGTGCCAGCAGCCTAGCAGGGGGAAACAATGAGCAGTTCTTC. Translation: CASSLAGGNNEQFF. The chain uses TRBV7-9 and TRBJ2-1; 7 nucleotides align to TRBD1. CDR1 is SEHNR, CDR2 FQNEAQ, per germline (reference sequence). The CDR3 is made up of 14 amino acids.

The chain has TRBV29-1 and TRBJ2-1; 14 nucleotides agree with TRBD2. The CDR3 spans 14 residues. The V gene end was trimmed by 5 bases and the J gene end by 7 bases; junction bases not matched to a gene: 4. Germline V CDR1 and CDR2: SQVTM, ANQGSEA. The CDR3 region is CSVQTSGRANEQFF. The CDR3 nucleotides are TGCAGCGTTCAGACTAGCGGGAGGGCAAATGAGCAGTTCTTC.

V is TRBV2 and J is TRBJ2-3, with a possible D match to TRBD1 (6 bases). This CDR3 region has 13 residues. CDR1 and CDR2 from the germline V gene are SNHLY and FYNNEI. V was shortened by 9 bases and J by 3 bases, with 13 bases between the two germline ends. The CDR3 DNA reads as TGTGCCAGAAACAGGGAAGGGACAGATACGCAGTATTTT. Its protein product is CARNREGTDTQYF.

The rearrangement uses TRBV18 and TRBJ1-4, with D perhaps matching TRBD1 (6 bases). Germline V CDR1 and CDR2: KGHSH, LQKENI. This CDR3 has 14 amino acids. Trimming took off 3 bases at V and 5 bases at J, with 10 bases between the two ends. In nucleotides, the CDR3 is TGTGCCAGCTCACCCGGGACACGGAATGAAAAACTGTTTTTT. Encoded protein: CASSPGTRNEKLFF.

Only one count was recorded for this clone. CDR3 in DNA: TGTGCCAGCAGTTGGGGACACCTCACAGATACGCAGTATTTT. The encoded protein is CASSWGHLTDTQYF. The chain carries TRBV6-2 or TRBV6-3 and TRBJ2-3; D is possibly TRBD1 (6 bases). The CDR3 totals 14 residues. V was pared by 4 bases and J by 2 bases, with 10 bases between. CDR1 and CDR2 (germline): MNHEY, SVGEGT.